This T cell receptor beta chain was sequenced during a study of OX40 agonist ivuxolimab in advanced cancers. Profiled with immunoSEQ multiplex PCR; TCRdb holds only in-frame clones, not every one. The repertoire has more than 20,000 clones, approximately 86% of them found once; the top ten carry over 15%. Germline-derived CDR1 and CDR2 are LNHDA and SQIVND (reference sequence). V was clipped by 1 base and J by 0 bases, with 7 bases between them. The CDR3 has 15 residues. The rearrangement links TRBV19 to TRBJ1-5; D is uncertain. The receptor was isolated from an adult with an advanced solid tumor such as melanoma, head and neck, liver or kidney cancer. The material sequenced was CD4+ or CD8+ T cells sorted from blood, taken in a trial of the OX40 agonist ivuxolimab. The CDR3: CASSIGVFSNQPQHF. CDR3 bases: TGTGCCAGTAGTATAGGAGTTTTTAGCAATCAGCCCCAGCATTTT.